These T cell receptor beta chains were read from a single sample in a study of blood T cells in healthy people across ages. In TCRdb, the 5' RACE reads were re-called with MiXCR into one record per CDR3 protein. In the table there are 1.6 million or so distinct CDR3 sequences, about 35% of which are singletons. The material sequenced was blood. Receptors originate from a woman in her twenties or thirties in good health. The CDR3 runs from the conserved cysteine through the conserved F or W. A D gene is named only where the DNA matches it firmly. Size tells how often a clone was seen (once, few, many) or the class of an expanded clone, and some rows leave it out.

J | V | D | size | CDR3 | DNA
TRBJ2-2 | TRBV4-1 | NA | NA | CASSQQRGEGDAGELFF | TGCGCCAGCAGCCAACAACGGGGGGAGGGGGATGCCGGGGAGCTGTTTTTT
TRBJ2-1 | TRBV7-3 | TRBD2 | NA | CASSLMASGSYNEQFF | TGTGCCAGCAGCTTAATGGCTAGCGGCTCCTACAATGAGCAGTTCTTC
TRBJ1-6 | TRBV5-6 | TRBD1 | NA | CASSWGQGTSPLHF | TGTGCCAGCAGCTGGGGACAGGGCACCTCACCCCTCCACTTT
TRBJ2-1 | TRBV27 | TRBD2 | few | CASSFLGLAGNEQFF | TGTGCCAGCAGTTTCCTGGGACTAGCGGGAAACGAGCAGTTCTTC
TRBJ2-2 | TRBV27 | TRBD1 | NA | CASSFGTGAGKLFF | TGTGCCAGCAGTTTTGGGACAGGGGCTGGGAAGCTGTTTTTT
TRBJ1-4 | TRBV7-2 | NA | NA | CASSLGAGTLATNEKLFF | TGTGCCAGCAGCTTAGGAGCCGGGACCCTTGCAACTAATGAAAAACTGTTTTTT
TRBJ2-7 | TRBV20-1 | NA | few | CSARGTLGWGEQYF | TGCAGTGCTAGAGGGACATTGGGTTGGGGCGAGCAGTACTTC
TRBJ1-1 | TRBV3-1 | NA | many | CASSQMGNTEAFF | TGTGCCAGCAGCCAAATGGGGAACACTGAAGCTTTCTTT
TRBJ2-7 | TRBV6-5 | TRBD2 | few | CASSTLTGGAGGKYEQYF | TGTGCCAGCAGTACTCTTACAGGGGGAGCGGGAGGGAAGTACGAGCAGTACTTC
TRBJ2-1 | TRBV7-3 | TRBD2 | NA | CASSFTSGSHEQFF | TGTGCCAGCAGCTTTACTAGCGGGAGTCATGAGCAGTTCTTC
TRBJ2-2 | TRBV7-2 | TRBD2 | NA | CASSTRRTSGRPGAGELFF | TGTGCCAGCAGCACCCGAAGGACTAGCGGGAGGCCTGGCGCCGGGGAGCTGTTTTTT
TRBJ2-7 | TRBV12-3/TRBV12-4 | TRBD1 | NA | CASTGQGGSYKQYF | TGTGCCAGCACCGGACAGGGAGGCTCCTACAAGCAGTACTTC
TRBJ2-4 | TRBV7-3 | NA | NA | CASSFDPLANIQYF | TGTGCCAGCAGCTTCGACCCGCTGGCGAACATTCAGTACTTC
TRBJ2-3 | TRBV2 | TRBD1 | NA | CASRRTGGRADTQYF | TGTGCCAGCAGGAGGACAGGGGGCCGCGCAGATACGCAGTATTTT
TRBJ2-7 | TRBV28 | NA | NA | CASSGQLEFTYEQYF | TGTGCCAGCAGTGGACAGCTAGAGTTTACCTACGAGCAGTACTTC
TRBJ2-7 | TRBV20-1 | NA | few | CSAPQSVYEQYF | TGCAGTGCACCGCAGAGCGTCTACGAGCAGTACTTC
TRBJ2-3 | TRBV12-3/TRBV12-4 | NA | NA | CASTLRRVKSDAQYF | TGTGCCAGCACCCTTCGGAGGGTGAAGTCAGATGCGCAGTATTTT
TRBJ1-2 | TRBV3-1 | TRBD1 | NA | CASSHTFRTGPYGYTF | TGTGCCAGCAGCCACACCTTTAGGACAGGACCCTATGGCTACACCTTC
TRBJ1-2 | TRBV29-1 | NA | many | CSVGGRENGYTF | TGCAGCGTTGGGGGGCGGGAGAATGGCTACACCTTC
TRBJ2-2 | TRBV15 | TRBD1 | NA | CATSRDNFFVRGLNTGELFF | TGTGCCACCAGCAGAGATAATTTTTTCGTCAGGGGGCTTAACACCGGGGAGCTGTTTTTT
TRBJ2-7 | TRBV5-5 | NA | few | CASSLERGWSYEQYF | TGTGCCAGCAGCTTGGAGAGGGGTTGGTCCTACGAGCAGTACTTC
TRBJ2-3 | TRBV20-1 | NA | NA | CSARGPYGRDTQYF | TGCAGTGCTAGAGGCCCCTACGGGAGAGATACGCAGTATTTT
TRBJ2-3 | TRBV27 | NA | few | CASIGGTDTQYF | TGTGCCAGCATCGGAGGGACAGATACGCAGTATTTT
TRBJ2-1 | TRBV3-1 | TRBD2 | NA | CASSPPKGGYNEQFF | TGTGCCAGCAGCCCACCTAAGGGAGGGTACAATGAGCAGTTCTTC
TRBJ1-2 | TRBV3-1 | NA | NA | CASSQGTAGSDYTF | TGTGCCAGCAGCCAAGGGACAGCCGGATCGGACTACACCTTC
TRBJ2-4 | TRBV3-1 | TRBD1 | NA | CASSQTGQGNIQYF | TGTGCCAGCAGCCAGACGGGACAGGGAAACATTCAGTACTTC
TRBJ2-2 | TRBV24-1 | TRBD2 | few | CATSRTSGSGTGELFF | TGTGCCACCAGTCGAACTAGCGGGTCCGGGACCGGGGAGCTGTTTTTT
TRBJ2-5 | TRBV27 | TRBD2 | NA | CASRPSWAGAPETQYF | TGTGCCAGCAGACCCTCGTGGGCGGGAGCGCCAGAGACCCAGTACTTC
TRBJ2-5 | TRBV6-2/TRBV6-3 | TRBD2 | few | CASSYFTGGETQYF | TGTGCCAGCAGTTACTTCACGGGGGGAGAGACCCAGTACTTC
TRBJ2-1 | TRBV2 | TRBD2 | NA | CASSEIELAGGISSYNEQFF | TGTGCCAGCAGTGAAATAGAACTAGCGGGAGGGATCAGCTCCTACAATGAGCAGTTCTTC
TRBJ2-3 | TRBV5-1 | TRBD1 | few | CASSFYRGRDTQYF | TGCGCCAGCAGCTTTTACAGGGGACGAGATACGCAGTATTTT
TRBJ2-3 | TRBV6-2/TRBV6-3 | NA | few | CASLRDLSSTDTQYF | TGTGCCAGCCTACGAGACCTCAGTAGCACAGATACGCAGTATTTT
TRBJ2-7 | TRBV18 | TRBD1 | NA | CASSPLGQGSEQYF | TGTGCCAGCTCACCGTTAGGACAGGGTTCCGAGCAGTACTTC